Given below is one TCR beta chain in context. Its antigen is still unknown. The data originate from a study of naive and memory T cell subsets. Study results and caveats: There was no ground truth to check naive and memory subset results.

CDR1 is MDHEN, CDR2 SYDVKM, per germline. Trimming shortened V by 2 bases and J by 1 base, and 8 bases separated the two germline ends. This CDR3 is built from 14 residues. The beta constant-region primer was an equimolar mix of two oligonucleotides covering TRBC1 and TRBC2. Via MiXCR, TCRdb re-called the UMI-ligation and nested PCR reads, giving one row per CDR3 protein. The data hold 140,000 to 150,000 distinct CDR3 sequences, with approximately 15% observed a single time. Overnight CMV lysate stimulation of fresh PBMCs defined donor CMV status by CD4+ IFNgamma. This receptor was taken from a human donor in good health. The chain couples TRBV28 to TRBJ1-1, with D possibly being TRBD1 (6 bases). Material: naive CD4+ T cells from blood. CDR3 residues: CASSLAQGNTEAFF. The CDR3 coding sequence is TGTGCCAGCAGTTTAGCACAGGGGAACACTGAAGCTTTCTTT.